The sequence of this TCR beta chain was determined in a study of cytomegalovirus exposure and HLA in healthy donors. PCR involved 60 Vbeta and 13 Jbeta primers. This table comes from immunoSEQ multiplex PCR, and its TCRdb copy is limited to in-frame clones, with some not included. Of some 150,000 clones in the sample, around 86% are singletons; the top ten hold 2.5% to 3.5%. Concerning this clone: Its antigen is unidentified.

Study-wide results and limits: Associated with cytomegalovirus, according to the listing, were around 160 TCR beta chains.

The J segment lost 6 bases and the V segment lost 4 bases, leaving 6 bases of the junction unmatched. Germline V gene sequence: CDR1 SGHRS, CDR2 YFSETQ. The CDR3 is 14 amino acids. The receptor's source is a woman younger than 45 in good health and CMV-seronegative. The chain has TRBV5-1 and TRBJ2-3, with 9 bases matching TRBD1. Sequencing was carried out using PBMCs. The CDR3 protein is CASSDRQGGDTQYF. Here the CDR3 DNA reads TGCGCCAGCAGCGATCGACAGGGGGGCGATACGCAGTATTTT.